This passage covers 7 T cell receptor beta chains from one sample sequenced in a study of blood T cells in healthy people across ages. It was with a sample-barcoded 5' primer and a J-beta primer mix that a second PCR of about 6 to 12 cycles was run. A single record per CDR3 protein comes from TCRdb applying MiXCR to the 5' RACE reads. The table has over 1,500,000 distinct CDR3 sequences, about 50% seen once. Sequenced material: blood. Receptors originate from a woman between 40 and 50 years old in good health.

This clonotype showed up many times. The CDR3, as DNA: TGTGCCAGCAGCTCCCCAGGATCAGAGACCCAGTACTTC. Protein product: CASSSPGSETQYF. The chain is built from TRBV13 and TRBJ2-5; no reliable D call. Per the germline V gene, CDR1 is PRHDT and CDR2 is FYEKMQ (reference sequence). The CDR3 is 13 amino acids. Trimming left V 4 bases short and J 4 bases short, with 10 bases between. Full variable domain (outside the CDR3, taken from reference TRBV13 and TRBJ2-5): AAGVIQSPRHLIKEKRETATLKCYPIPRHDTVYWYQQGPGQDPQFLISFYEKMQSDKGSIPDRFSAQQFSDYHSELNMSSLELGDSALYFCASSSPGSETQYFGPGTRLLVL.

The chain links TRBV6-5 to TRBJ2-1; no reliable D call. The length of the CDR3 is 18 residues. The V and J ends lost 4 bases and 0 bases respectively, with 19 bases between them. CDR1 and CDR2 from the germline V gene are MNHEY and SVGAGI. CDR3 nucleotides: TGTGCCAGCAGTTCTCGATCGTCGTACCCGAGCTCCTACAATGAGCAGTTCTTC. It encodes CASSSRSSYPSSYNEQFF.

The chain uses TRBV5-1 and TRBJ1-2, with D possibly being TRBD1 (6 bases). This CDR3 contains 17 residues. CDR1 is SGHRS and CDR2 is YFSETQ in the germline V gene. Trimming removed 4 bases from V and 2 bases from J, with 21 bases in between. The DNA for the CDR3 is TGCGCCAGCAGCCAAGCCCCGACAGGAGAATCCAACTATGGCTACACCTTC. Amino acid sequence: CASSQAPTGESNYGYTF.

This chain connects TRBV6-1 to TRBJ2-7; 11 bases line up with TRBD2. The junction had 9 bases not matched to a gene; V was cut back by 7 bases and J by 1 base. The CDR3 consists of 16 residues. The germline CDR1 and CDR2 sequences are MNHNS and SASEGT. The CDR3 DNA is TGTGCCAGCACCACCCATAGCGGGGGGGCATCCTACGAGCAGTACTTC. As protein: CASTTHSGGASYEQYF.

CDR3 nucleotide sequence: TGCAGCGTATTCAGGGGGAACACTGAAGCTTTCTTT. This encodes CSVFRGNTEAFF. V usage is TRBV20-1 and J usage is TRBJ1-1; TRBD1 might be the D (6 bases). The length of the CDR3 is 12 residues. Germline CDR1 reads DFQATT; CDR2 reads SNEGSKA (reference sequence).

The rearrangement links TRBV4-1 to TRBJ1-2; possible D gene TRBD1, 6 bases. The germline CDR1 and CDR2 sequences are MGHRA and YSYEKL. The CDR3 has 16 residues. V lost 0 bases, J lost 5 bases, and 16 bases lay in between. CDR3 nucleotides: TGCGCCAGCAGCCAAGAGCCGCGGGGGGCGAATTATGGCTACACCTTC. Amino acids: CASSQEPRGANYGYTF.

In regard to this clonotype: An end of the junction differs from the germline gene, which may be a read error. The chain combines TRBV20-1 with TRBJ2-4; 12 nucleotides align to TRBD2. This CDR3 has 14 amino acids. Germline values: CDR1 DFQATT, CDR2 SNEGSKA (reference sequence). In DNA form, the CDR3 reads TGCAGTGCTAGGACTAGCGGGGGCGGAAACACTCAGTACTTC. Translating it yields CSARTSGGGNTQYF.